The 24 T cell receptor beta chains below come from one sample, sequenced in a study of OX40 agonist ivuxolimab in advanced cancers. Profiled with immunoSEQ multiplex PCR; TCRdb holds only in-frame clones, not every one. Of about 75,000 clones in the sample, around nine tenths are singletons; the top ten hold under 0.4%. Here the sequenced sample was CD4+ or CD8+ T cells sorted from blood, taken in a trial of the OX40 agonist ivuxolimab. The receptors were gathered from an adult with an advanced solid tumor such as melanoma, head and neck, liver or kidney cancer.

This rearrangement joins TRBV6-6 to TRBJ2-1; TRBD2 matches 9 bases. The CDR3 is 15 amino acids. The J segment lost 3 bases and the V segment lost 2 bases, leaving 2 bases of the junction unmatched. Looked up from germline, CDR1 is MNHNY and CDR2 is SVGAGI (reference sequence). This CDR3 is CASSYGRGGYNEQFF. As DNA, the CDR3 is TGTGCCAGCAGTTACGGGCGGGGGGGCTACAATGAGCAGTTCTTC.

As to this clone: The junction shows a germline mismatch at one end, possibly a read error. The chain has TRBV2 and TRBJ1-4; 9 bases map to TRBD1. Germline V gives CDR1 SNHLY, CDR2 FYNNEI. This CDR3 region has 13 residues. The CDR3 protein is CASSSAGTGFPLF. CDR3 nucleotide sequence: TGTGCCAGCAGCTCCGCCGGGACAGGGTTCCCTCTTTTT.

CDR3 in amino acids: CASSQGWGQGNYGYTF. The CDR3 nucleotides read TGTGCCAGCAGCCAAGGATGGGGGCAGGGTAACTATGGCTACACCTTC. This chain uses TRBV14 with TRBJ1-2, with D tentatively TRBD1 (6 bases). There are 16 residues in the CDR3. V was cut by 1 base and J by 1 base, with 13 bases left in between. CDR1 is SGHDN, CDR2 FVKESK, per germline.

In DNA, the CDR3 is TGTGCCAGTAGTATCCAAGGGGTTTTGGGGGGAAAACTGTTTTTT. Protein product: CASSIQGVLGGKLFF. V is TRBV19 and J is TRBJ1-4, with D perhaps TRBD1 (5 bases). The germline V and J ends were trimmed by 3 bases and 10 bases, with 18 bases remaining between them. This CDR3 is 15 amino acids long. Germline CDR1 LNHDA, CDR2 SQIVND (reference sequence).

This chain links TRBV30 with TRBJ2-1; 10 bases agree with TRBD1. Per the germline V gene, CDR1 is GTSNPN and CDR2 is SVGIG (reference sequence). The V gene end was trimmed by 7 bases and the J gene end by 8 bases; junction bases not matched to a gene: 17. This CDR3 contains 16 residues. The CDR3: CAFGTGAFRSVDEQFF. For the CDR3, the DNA is TGTGCCTTCGGGACAGGGGCTTTCCGGTCTGTCGATGAGCAGTTCTTC.

The chain carries TRBV6-5 and TRBJ1-1; unclear D gene. The CDR3 totals 14 residues. With 0 bases removed from V and 6 bases from J, the gap between germline ends came to 11 bases. The germline V gene has CDR1 MNHEY and CDR2 SVGAGI. For the CDR3, the DNA is TGTGCCAGCAGTTACTCCCGAGGTTCCCCTGAAGCTTTCTTT. It translates to CASSYSRGSPEAFF.

This chain connects TRBV2 to TRBJ2-5; 8 bases agree with TRBD1. Per germline, CDR1 SNHLY and CDR2 FYNNEI. The CDR3 totals 14 residues. V trimming: 6 bases; J trimming: 4 bases; junction bases outside the gene matches: 7. CDR3 amino acids: CASRVTGGGETQYF. In nucleotides, the CDR3 is TGTGCCAGCAGGGTTACAGGGGGAGGAGAGACCCAGTACTTC.

The chain uses TRBV15 and TRBJ2-5; D is undetermined. The CDR3 extends over 16 amino acids. Germline V CDR1 and CDR2: LNHNV, YYDKDF (reference sequence). V was shortened by 4 bases and J by 3 bases, with 18 bases between the two germline ends. The CDR3: CATSTKGRTEEETQYF. CDR3 nucleotides: TGTGCCACCAGCACCAAGGGTAGGACGGAAGAAGAGACCCAGTACTTC. The full variable domain, completed using reference TRBV15 and TRBJ2-5, is DAMVIQNPRYQVTQFGKPVTLSCSQTLNHNVMYWYQQKSSQAPKLLFHYYDKDFNNEADTPDNFQSRRPNTSFCFLDIRSPGLGDTAMYLCATSTKGRTEEETQYFGPGTRLLVL.

The chain links TRBV7-9 to TRBJ1-1; D remains ambiguous. The CDR3 has 14 residues. Germline V gene data show CDR1 as SEHNR and CDR2 as FQNEAQ (reference sequence). V lost 2 bases and J lost 1, with 8 bases in between. The CDR3 nucleotides read TGTGCCAGCAGCTTAATAACAGAGAACACTGAAGCTTTCTTT. The encoded protein is CASSLITENTEAFF. The full variable domain, in which reference TRBV7-9 and TRBJ1-1 provide the parts outside the CDR3, is DTGVSQNPRHKITKRGQNVTFRCDPISEHNRLYWYRQTLGQGPEFLTYFQNEAQLEKSRLLSDRFSAERPKGSFSTLEIQRTEQGDSAMYLCASSLITENTEAFFGQGTRLTVV.

The CDR3 coding sequence is TGTGCCAGCAGTTTACTTGGCCTTCGTAATGAGCAGTTCTTC. Amino acid sequence: CASSLLGLRNEQFF. The J gene is TRBJ2-1, the V gene TRBV28; D gene uncertain. There are 14 residues in the CDR3. Germline CDR1 MDHEN, CDR2 SYDVKM. Trimming took off 2 bases at V and 7 bases at J, with 12 bases between the two ends.

The rearrangement joins TRBV5-6 to TRBJ1-2, with 11 positions matching TRBD1. CDR3 length: 15 residues. Germline V gives CDR1 SGHDT, CDR2 YYEEEE. V lost 4 bases and J lost 5; bases outside the gene matches: 7. This chain's CDR3 is CASSEGTGGGYGYTF. Here the CDR3 DNA reads TGTGCCAGCAGCGAGGGGACAGGGGGTGGATATGGCTACACCTTC.

The rearrangement joins TRBV6-1 to TRBJ2-5, with 10 bases aligning to TRBD1. There are 15 residues in the CDR3. J lost 5 bases, V lost 8 bases, and 11 bases had no gene match. Germline lookup yields CDR1 MNHNS and CDR2 SASEGT. Written as DNA, the CDR3 is TGTGCCAGCCAAAGGGGGACAGGGGTGGGTGAGACCCAGTACTTC. It encodes CASQRGTGVGETQYF.

This clone appeared a single time. The chain has TRBV5-1 and TRBJ2-2, with D hard to call. The V gene's germline CDR1 is SGHRS and CDR2 YFSETQ. V was shortened by 4 bases and J by 5 bases, with 12 bases between the two germline ends. CDR3 size: 14 residues. As DNA, the CDR3 is TGCGCCAGCAGCACCCGAGGAGATACCGGGGAGCTGTTTTTT. As protein: CASSTRGDTGELFF.

This chain uses TRBV18 with TRBJ2-1, with 13 positions matching TRBD2. V shed 3 bases and J 6 bases; nucleotides not matched to a gene: 5. The CDR3 loop spans 16 amino acids. Germline loops: CDR1 KGHSH, CDR2 LQKENI. The CDR3 nucleotides are TGTGCCAGCTCACCGAACGGACTAGCGGGAGTCAATGAGCAGTTCTTC. Its translation is CASSPNGLAGVNEQFF. Complete variable domain (other parts from reference TRBV18 and TRBJ2-1): NAGVMQNPRHLVRRRGQEARLRCSPMKGHSHVYWYRQLPEEGLKFMVYLQKENIIDESGMPKERFSAEFPKEGPSILRIQQVVRGDSAAYFCASSPNGLAGVNEQFFGPGTRLTVL.

In its sample, this clone was seen once. The chain couples TRBV5-1 to TRBJ2-1; D is unclear. Germline V CDR1 and CDR2: SGHRS, YFSETQ. The CDR3 is made up of 14 amino acids. V lost 9 bases and J lost 8, with 21 bases in between. The DNA for the CDR3 is TGCGCCACCTCCGTGACACGGGTCGGCGATGAGCAGTTCTTC. It yields the protein CATSVTRVGDEQFF.

This clone is a singleton in its sample. V usage is TRBV30 and J usage is TRBJ2-7, with 8 bases matching TRBD2. CDR3 size: 16 residues. Unmatched junction bases numbered 12, after V lost 1 base and J lost 4 bases. Germline loops: CDR1 GTSNPN, CDR2 SVGIG (reference sequence). The CDR3, as DNA: TGTGCCTGGAGTGAAAAAGGGTTCGCTAGCGGGTACGAGCAGTACTTC. This translates into CAWSEKGFASGYEQYF.

The chain carries TRBV7-2 and TRBJ2-2; D is possibly TRBD1 (5 bases). Trimming took off 1 base at V and 4 bases at J, with 10 bases between the two ends. CDR3 size: 15 residues. CDR1 is SGHTA, CDR2 FQGNSA, per germline. The CDR3, as DNA: TGTGCCAGCAGCTTAGGCAGGGCCGGCACCGGGGAGCTGTTTTTT. Translating it yields CASSLGRAGTGELFF.

V usage is TRBV18 and J usage is TRBJ2-7, with D perhaps assigned TRBD1 or TRBD2 (5 bases each). Trimming removed 6 bases at V and 0 bases at J, with 12 bases between. CDR1 and CDR2 from the germline V gene are KGHSH and LQKENI. This CDR3 contains 14 residues. CDR3 DNA: TGTGCCAGCTCGCCGGGGCCCATCTCCTACGAGCAGTACTTC. Its protein product is CASSPGPISYEQYF.

The chain is built from TRBV6-1 and TRBJ1-5; possible D gene TRBD1, 5 bases. CDR1 and CDR2 (germline): MNHNS, SASEGT. V gave up 2 bases and J gave up 1 base, with 15 bases separating them. The length of the CDR3 is 17 residues. CDR3 bases: TGTGCCAGCAGTGAAAGGTTGGGTTGGGGCAGCAATCAGCCCCAGCATTTT. This codes for CASSERLGWGSNQPQHF.

This clone was seen a handful of times. The gene calls are TRBV30 and TRBJ1-1; D is perhaps TRBD1 (6 bases). The ends were cut back, 3 bases at V and 8 bases at J, with 16 bases in the middle. The CDR3 consists of 13 residues. The germline V gene encodes CDR1 GTSNPN and CDR2 SVGIG (reference sequence). DNA for the CDR3: TGTGCCTGGAGATTCCCTCACAGGGAGGAAGCTTTCTTT. Residues: CAWRFPHREEAFF.

This rearrangement joins TRBV6-1 to TRBJ1-2; D call uncertain. This CDR3 has 13 amino acids. From germline, CDR1 is MNHNS and CDR2 SASEGT. Trimming removed 1 base from V and 4 bases from J, with 7 bases in between. The CDR3 reads CASSEEGSYGYTF. The CDR3 DNA follows: TGTGCCAGCAGTGAAGAGGGAAGCTATGGCTACACCTTC.

The chain joins TRBV7-2 to TRBJ2-6; D call uncertain. The CDR3 has 15 amino acids. CDR1 and CDR2 (germline): SGHTA, FQGNSA. The V and J ends lost 5 bases and 0 bases respectively, with 8 bases between them. For the CDR3, the DNA is TGTGCCAGCAGCCGCACCCGCTCTGGGGCCAACGTCCTGACTTTC. This encodes CASSRTRSGANVLTF.

This chain joins TRBV2 and TRBJ1-2; D unclear. The V gene's germline CDR1 is SNHLY and CDR2 FYNNEI. V shed 4 bases and J shed 2 bases, with 8 bases lying between them. The CDR3 spans 13 residues. CDR3 in DNA: TGTGCCAGCAGTGCTTCGGAGAACTATGGCTACACCTTC. It is translated as CASSASENYGYTF.

The chain recombines TRBV7-9 with TRBJ2-7; D gene ambiguous. Germline values: CDR1 SEHNR, CDR2 FQNEAQ (reference sequence). Trimming stripped 3 bases from V and 3 bases from J, with 6 bases between. The CDR3 sequence is 12 residues long. CDR3 sequence reads: CASSFLSYEQYF. The CDR3 DNA is TGTGCCAGCAGCTTCTTGAGCTACGAGCAGTACTTC.